These T cell receptor beta chains were read from a single sample in a study of vaccination effects on CD4 cells after COVID-19. Clones were sequenced by immunoSEQ multiplex PCR, and TCRdb holds only the in-frame ones, with some missing. The sample includes under 50,000 clones, over 50% seen only once; the top ten take over 4.5%. These receptors are not linked to any known antigen. The starting material was CD4+ T cells from PBMCs cultured without peptide, obtained before COVID-19 vaccination. These receptors all stem from a human donor who received a COVID-19 vaccine. CDR3s include the opening cysteine and the closing phenylalanine or tryptophan. D genes are given only for firm matches. Size is omitted from some rows. Given values are once, few, many or a class for expanded clones.

NA,TRBJ2-2,TRBV9,NA,TGTGCCAGCAGCTCTCGGAGGGGGGGCTCGAACACCGGGGAGCTGTTTTTT,CASSSRRGGSNTGELFF
TRBD1,TRBJ1-1,TRBV6-6,NA,TGTGCCAGCAGCGTTCGGGGGACAGCCACTGAAGCTTTCTTT,CASSVRGTATEAFF
TRBD2,TRBJ2-1,TRBV5-1,NA,TGCGCCAGCAGCTTGGATATTAGCGGGAGGGTAAATGAGCAGTTCTTC,CASSLDISGRVNEQFF
NA,TRBJ1-2,TRBV10-3,NA,TGTGCCATCAGCGACAGCTATGGCTACACCTTC,CAISDSYGYTF
NA,TRBJ1-1,TRBV10-3,NA,TGTGCCATCAGTGGGTATCCTGCCGTGAGGACTGAAGCTTTCTTT,CAISGYPAVRTEAFF
NA,TRBJ2-2,TRBV11-2,NA,TGTGCCAGCAGCTTAGAGGGCCCAGGATCCCCCGGGGAGCTGTTTTTT,CASSLEGPGSPGELFF
NA,TRBJ1-5,TRBV7-8,NA,TGTGCCAGCAGCTTGTGGGGTGGGGATCAGCCCCAGCATTTT,CASSLWGGDQPQHF
NA,TRBJ1-1,TRBV7-3,NA,TGTGCCAGCAGCTCGGACCCGGCGGGAACTGAAGCTTTCTTT,CASSSDPAGTEAFF
TRBD2,TRBJ2-1,TRBV7-9,few,TGTGCCAGCAGCGGCAGCGGGAGAGTATACGGTGAGCAGTTCTTC,CASSGSGRVYGEQFF
NA,TRBJ2-1,TRBV11-2,NA,TGTGCCAGCAGCCCCCTAGGTTCTGAGCAGTTCTTC,CASSPLGSEQFF
NA,TRBJ1-1,TRBV9,few,TGTGCCAGCAGCGTAGCCGATTCTGGGGCCCGCACTGAAGCTTTCTTT,CASSVADSGARTEAFF
TRBD1,TRBJ2-6,TRBV29-1,NA,TGCAGCGTTGGGACAGGAGCCCGTGGGGCCAACGTCCTGACTTTC,CSVGTGARGANVLTF
NA,TRBJ1-1,TRBV27,NA,TGTGCCAGCAGTCCTAGCGGGAGGCGAACTGAAGCTTTCTTT,CASSPSGRRTEAFF
NA,TRBJ1-6,TRBV10-1,NA,TGCGCCAGCAGTGAGGAACAGTTCGACCTTAGCTCCTATAATTCACCCCTCCACTTT,CASSEEQFDLSSYNSPLHF
NA,TRBJ2-5,TRBV5-1,few,TGCGCCAGCAGCTTCGGCTTTCAAGAGACCCAGTACTTC,CASSFGFQETQYF
TRBD2,TRBJ2-1,TRBV19,once,TGTGCCAGTAGTATAGACGGGGGGGTGGGAGAGCAGTTCTTC,CASSIDGGVGEQFF
TRBD1,TRBJ1-1,TRBV5-1,few,TGCGCCAGCAGCATGGACAGGGCCACTGAAGCTTTCTTT,CASSMDRATEAFF
NA,TRBJ1-1,TRBV28,NA,TGTGCCAGCAGTACATCCGGGGGGGAATCTGGCACTGAAGCTTTCTTT,CASSTSGGESGTEAFF
TRBD1,TRBJ1-3,TRBV6-4,few,TGTGCCAGCAGTGACCCTAAGGGGGCAGGGACGGGAAACACCATATATTTT,CASSDPKGAGTGNTIYF
NA,TRBJ2-7,TRBV5-5,NA,TGTGCCAGCAGCTTAGTGATGGGGGAAAGGCAGTACTTC,CASSLVMGERQYF
NA,TRBJ1-6,TRBV11-2,few,TGTGCCAGCAGCTTAGCCTCGCCCCTCCACTTT,CASSLASPLHF
TRBD1,TRBJ2-5,TRBV19,NA,TGTGCCAGTACCACAGGGGCCCGGGAGACCCAGTACTTC,CASTTGARETQYF
TRBD2,TRBJ2-7,TRBV3-1/TRBV3-2,NA,TGTGCCAGCAGCCAAGTAGCGGGAGCCTTCTACGAGCAGTACTTC,CASSQVAGAFYEQYF
TRBD2,TRBJ2-4,TRBV4-2,few,TGTGCCAGCAGCCAAGGGGGCACTAGCGGGAGGTGGTTGAACATTCAGTACTTC,CASSQGGTSGRWLNIQYF
NA,TRBJ1-4,TRBV4-1,NA,TGCGCCAGCAGCCAACGTATGGGACCTAATGAAAAACTGTTTTTT,CASSQRMGPNEKLFF
TRBD2,TRBJ2-2,TRBV6-4,NA,TGTGCCAGCAGTCCCTACTCCAGCGGGAGGGCCGACGGGGAGCTGTTTTTT,CASSPYSSGRADGELFF
TRBD1,TRBJ1-6,TRBV9,few,TGTGCCAGCAGCTCCAACCACGGGACAGATAATTCACCCCTCCACTTT,CASSSNHGTDNSPLHF
NA,TRBJ2-7,TRBV25-1,NA,TGTGCCAGCAGTGAAGGGGGACATTACGAGCAGTACTTC,CASSEGGHYEQYF
TRBD2,TRBJ2-7,TRBV7-9,few,TGTGCCTCTAGCGGGAGCACCTACGAGCAGTACTTC,CASSGSTYEQYF
TRBD1,TRBJ1-1,TRBV19,once,TGTGCCAGTAGTATCAGACAGGGAGGAGGGAACACTGAAGCTTTCTTT,CASSIRQGGGNTEAFF
NA,TRBJ1-3,TRBV9,once,TGTGCCAGCAGCGTAGAGGAAGGTAGTGGAAACACCATATATTTT,CASSVEEGSGNTIYF
TRBD1,TRBJ2-3,TRBV5-1,NA,TGCGCCAGCAGCTTGGTGGACAGGGAAACAGATACGCAGTATTTT,CASSLVDRETDTQYF
NA,TRBJ1-1,TRBV6-5,NA,TGTGCCAGCAGTTACAATCCTGTCGGGAACACTGAAGCTTTCTTT,CASSYNPVGNTEAFF
NA,TRBJ1-5,TRBV7-9,once,TGTGCCAGCAGCGGCACAGGGCCTAATCAGCCCCAGCATTTT,CASSGTGPNQPQHF
NA,TRBJ1-2,TRBV5-6,NA,TGTGCCAGCAGCTTGGAACAGGAGGGGGACTATGGCTACACCTTC,CASSLEQEGDYGYTF
TRBD2,TRBJ2-7,TRBV3-1/TRBV3-2,NA,TGTGCCAGCAGCCAAAGAGCGGGAGTCCACGAGCAGTACTTC,CASSQRAGVHEQYF
TRBD2,TRBJ2-7,TRBV2,few,TGTGCCAGCAGAGCGGGAGGGCCAAGCGAGCAGTACTTC,CASRAGGPSEQYF
NA,TRBJ2-1,TRBV9,NA,TGTGCCAGCAGCGGTAGGCTTAGCTCCTACAATGAGCAGTTCTTC,CASSGRLSSYNEQFF
NA,TRBJ1-2,TRBV6-6,NA,TGTGCCAGCAGTGGAACTTCCAGGGGAGGCTATGGCTACACCTTC,CASSGTSRGGYGYTF
NA,TRBJ2-3,TRBV21-1,NA,TGTGCCAGCAGCAAAAGCGGTAGGGGTACAGATACGCAGTATTTT,CASSKSGRGTDTQYF
NA,TRBJ1-2,TRBV15,few,TGTGCCACCAGCAGTGGGACCTTGCGCTATGGCTACACCTTC,CATSSGTLRYGYTF